This TCR beta chain was identified in a study of OX40 agonist ivuxolimab in advanced cancers. Data came from immunoSEQ multiplex PCR; TCRdb stores just in-frame clones and leaves some out. The sample lists some 60,000 clones, approximately 90% occurring once. Unmatched junction bases numbered 3, after V lost 8 bases and J lost 5 bases. Germline assignment: CDR1 MNHNS and CDR2 SASEGT. The CDR3 length is 12 residues. This sequence was found in an adult with an advanced solid tumor such as melanoma, head and neck, liver or kidney cancer. This chain joins TRBV6-1 and TRBJ2-5, with TRBD1 matching over 9 bases. Source: CD4+ or CD8+ T cells sorted from blood, taken in a trial of the OX40 agonist ivuxolimab. CDR3: CASRDRVETQYF. CDR3 DNA sequence: TGTGCCAGCCGGGACAGGGTGGAGACCCAGTACTTC.